This record concerns one T cell receptor (beta chain) sequence. Its antigen is unknown. Per-base qualities were not stored, and no clone one base away is much larger. The germline V gene gives CDR1 as SNHLY and CDR2 as FYNNEI. Taken from cysteine to phenylalanine, the CDR3 has 13 residues. The retained sequence is limited to the CDR3, 39 bases, with the frame set at the first base. V trim: 4 bases; J trim: 6 bases; unmatched bases: 3. The data derive from a study of blood T cell repertoires in COVID-19 (dated by TCRdb to the early 2020s). Background for the entire study: The collaborator samples originated in the United States, Italy and Spain and spanned the acute and convalescent phases of COVID-19. The prospective study material was composed of cDNA or gDNA derived from T cells, B-cell-depleted T cells, or PBMCs. Subjects who had been exposed to COVID-19, were actively infected with it, or had recovered from it provided the deeply sampled blood TCRbeta repertoires that made up the dataset. Samples were obtained from the ongoing ImmuneRACE study (first 160 participants) and from 950 to 1,500 subjects provided by 6 global collaborators. Sample metadata almost always included a de-identified subject ID, COVID-19 status, age in years and sex. A freely available public database, intended as a resource for researchers studying the immune response to SARS-CoV-2, is where the repertoires were released. Where HLA class I and class II types were available, the types were taken from metadata supplied by the sample provider, not from assay-based typing. Study-level results and caveats: The quantity of clinical and demographic metadata differed by source and by participant and was supplied without curation.

Whole blood was collected in K2EDTA tubes by collaborating institutions according to the institutions' own protocols. For TCRbeta analysis, collaborators shipped samples in one of three forms: frozen whole blood, isolated PBMCs, or DNA extracted from either of those sample types. The immunoSEQ Assay, a bias-controlled multiplex PCR, was used to amplify TCRbeta CDR3 regions from genomic DNA. The study's processing was this. The number of nucleated cells in each sample was estimated from the amplification of reference gene primers within the assay. Sequence reads were collapsed and filtered to measure the absolute abundance of every unique TCRbeta CDR3 rearrangement. For each sample, productive Simpson clonality was calculated by taking the square root of Simpson's diversity index across productive rearrangements. TCRdb obtained this table from immuneACCESS and retained in-frame rearrangements with V and J assigned. These tables miss some clones; where compared with another copy, unresolved V genes account for less than half of the shortfall, and the remainder is unexplained. From that table come the V and J calls and clone size; the DNA was used to work out D and trimming. This sample has some 200,000 clones in its table, and approximately 83% of those were observed once. The ten largest account for less than 3% of the sample.

This TCR derives from a human donor with acute or convalescent COVID-19. The donor label of this sample is uncertain. The sample consisted of peripheral blood. The chain uses TRBV2 and TRBJ2-1; a stretch of 7 junction bases matches TRBD2. CDR3 protein: CASSGLAVNEQFF. The DNA sequence is as follows: TGTGCCAGCAGTGGGCTAGCGGTCAATGAGCAGTTCTTC.